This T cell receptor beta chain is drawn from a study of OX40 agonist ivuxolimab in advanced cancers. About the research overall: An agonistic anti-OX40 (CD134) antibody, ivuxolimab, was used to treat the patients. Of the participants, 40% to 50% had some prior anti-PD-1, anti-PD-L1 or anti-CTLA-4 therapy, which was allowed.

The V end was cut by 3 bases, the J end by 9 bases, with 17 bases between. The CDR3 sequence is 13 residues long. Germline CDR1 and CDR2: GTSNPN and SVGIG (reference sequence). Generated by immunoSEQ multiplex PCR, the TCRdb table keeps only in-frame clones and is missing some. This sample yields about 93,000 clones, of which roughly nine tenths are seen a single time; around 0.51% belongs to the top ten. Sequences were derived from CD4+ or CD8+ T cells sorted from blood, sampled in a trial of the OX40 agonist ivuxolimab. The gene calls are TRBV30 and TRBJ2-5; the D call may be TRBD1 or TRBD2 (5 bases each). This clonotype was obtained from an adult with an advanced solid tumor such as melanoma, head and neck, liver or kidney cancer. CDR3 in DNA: TGTGCCTGGAGGGGGGACGCGGGCAAGCCCCAGTACTTC. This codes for CAWRGDAGKPQYF.